The clone carrying this TCR beta chain was counted a few times. What it recognizes is unknown. Amplification by 5'RACE using constant-segment primers produced TCR alpha and TCR beta cDNA libraries that carried sample barcodes and UMIs. Each CDR3 protein gets one entry after TCRdb re-called the 5' RACE reads with MiXCR. The sample has some 600,000 distinct CDR3 sequences; 15% to 20% are singletons. Trimming removed 4 bases from V and 1 base from J; junction bases left unmatched: 4. This CDR3 region has 14 residues. Germline V gene sequence: CDR1 SGHRS, CDR2 YFSETQ. This sample is drawn from a study of T-cell memory formation after mild COVID-19. On the study more broadly: Clusters of TCRs were largely donor specific. Broader study findings: Whereas later expanders leaned CD4+, clones contracting day 15 to 85 showed a balanced CD4/CD8 makeup.

The specimen was PBMCs or a T cell subset sorted from them (not recorded which). The V call is TRBV5-1, the J call TRBJ1-1; 7 bases agree with TRBD1. This TCR came from an adult woman who had mild COVID-19 (a few samples of this study predate the infection). Cell type and time point are not known. DNA of the CDR3: TGCGCCAGCAGCGCGGGACAGAGGAACACTGAAGCTTTCTTT. This codes for CASSAGQRNTEAFF.